The 21 T cell receptor beta chains below were found in one sample sequenced in a study of T-cell memory formation after mild COVID-19. TCRdb redid the calling of the 5' RACE reads with MiXCR, one entry per CDR3 protein. The sample contains 550,000 to 600,000 distinct CDR3 sequences, 20% to 25% of which appear only once. Sequenced material: PBMCs or a T cell subset sorted from them (not recorded which). The receptors stem from an adult woman who had mild COVID-19 (a few samples of this study predate the infection). Cell type and time point are not known.

The chain employs TRBV24-1 and TRBJ1-1, with D unclear. Germline V lookup: CDR1 KGHDR, CDR2 SFDVKD. The CDR3 is 16 amino acids. V was shortened by 1 base and J by 6 bases, with 17 bases between the two germline ends. For the CDR3, the DNA is TGTGCCACCAGTGATTTCGACCGCTCGAGGTTTGCTGAAGCTTTCTTT. Translated, it gives CATSDFDRSRFAEAFF.

The table lists this clonotype with a few counts. This chain connects TRBV5-1 to TRBJ2-5; maybe TRBD2 (6 bases). The germline V gene encodes CDR1 SGHRS and CDR2 YFSETQ. This CDR3 comprises 15 residues. The ends were cut back, 4 bases at V and 2 bases at J, with 15 bases in the middle. The CDR3 loop reads CASSLFRGLQETQYF. CDR3 nucleotide sequence: TGCGCCAGCAGCCTCTTCCGGGGGTTACAAGAGACCCAGTACTTC.

There are a few counts of this clonotype. V and J are TRBV29-1 and TRBJ1-5; a possible D gene is TRBD1 (5 bases). Between the trimmed V and J ends, which lost 3 bases and 2 bases, there was a span of 8 bases. There are 13 residues in the CDR3. CDR1 is SQVTM and CDR2 is ANQGSEA in the germline V gene. The CDR3 coding sequence is TGCAGCGTTGATAAAGGGGGCAATCAGCCCCAGCATTTT. This codes for CSVDKGGNQPQHF.

This clonotype showed up many times. CDR3 protein: CASSPGTTAYNEQFF. CDR3 nucleotides: TGTGCCAGCAGTCCCGGGACAACCGCCTACAATGAGCAGTTCTTC. The gene calls are TRBV12-3 or TRBV12-4 and TRBJ2-1; D perhaps matches TRBD1 (6 bases). V lost 5 bases and J lost 2, with 13 bases in between. There are 15 residues in the CDR3.

This sequence joins TRBV7-3 and TRBJ1-6; D is uncertain. Germline-derived CDR1 and CDR2 are SGHTA and FQGTGA. This CDR3 spans 13 amino acids. V was cut by 5 bases and J by 10 bases, with 12 bases left in between. CDR3 protein: CASSRVTQSPLHF. Here the CDR3 DNA reads TGTGCCAGCAGCCGGGTCACACAATCACCCCTCCACTTT.

This clonotype was counted a few times. The J gene is TRBJ2-1, the V gene TRBV7-9; D unclear. This CDR3 is 14 amino acids long. Germline V gene data show CDR1 as SEHNR and CDR2 as FQNEAQ (reference sequence). With 4 bases removed from V and 3 bases from J, the gap between germline ends came to 10 bases. CDR3 coding DNA: TGTGCCAGCAGCTCAGAGTCCCGCTACAATGAGCAGTTCTTC. Amino acid sequence: CASSSESRYNEQFF. Filled out from reference TRBV7-9 and TRBJ2-1, the complete variable domain reads DTGVSQNPRHKITKRGQNVTFRCDPISEHNRLYWYRQTLGQGPEFLTYFQNEAQLEKSRLLSDRFSAERPKGSFSTLEIQRTEQGDSAMYLCASSSESRYNEQFFGPGTRLTVL.

The rearrangement links TRBV5-1 to TRBJ2-1, with 8 bases lining up with TRBD2. This CDR3 contains 16 residues. Germline CDR1 is SGHRS and CDR2 is YFSETQ. The junction had 5 bases not matched to a gene; V was cut back by 3 bases and J by 0 bases. In DNA form, the CDR3 reads TGCGCCAGCAGCTGGGGGAGCGGGAGCTCCTACAATGAGCAGTTCTTC. Translation gives CASSWGSGSSYNEQFF.

This clonotype was seen a few times. The V call is TRBV15, the J call TRBJ2-7, with 10 bases lining up with TRBD1. CDR1 and CDR2 (germline): LNHNV, YYDKDF (reference sequence). The V gene end was trimmed by 1 base and the J gene end by 5 bases; junction bases not matched to a gene: 5. The CDR3 spans 15 residues. CDR3: CATSRAGQGLDEQYF. CDR3 nucleotides: TGTGCCACCAGCAGAGCGGGACAGGGGCTCGACGAGCAGTACTTC.

The V gene is TRBV20-1, the J gene TRBJ1-1; 7 bases are a match to TRBD1. J gave up 1 base and V 0 bases, and 8 bases lay outside the gene matches. Germline CDR1 and CDR2: DFQATT and SNEGSKA (reference sequence). This CDR3 region has 16 residues. In DNA, the CDR3 is TGCAGTGCTAGAGATTGGGACAGACAGCCGAACACTGAAGCTTTCTTT. Protein: CSARDWDRQPNTEAFF.

The rearrangement links TRBV11-1 to TRBJ2-1, with a weak D call TRBD2 (6 bases). The V end was cut by 5 bases, the J end by 0 bases, with 14 bases between. Germline V gives CDR1 SGHAT, CDR2 FQDESV (reference sequence). This CDR3 comprises 16 residues. The CDR3 loop reads CASSHGGRSSYNEQFF. CDR3 sequence (DNA): TGTGCCAGCAGCCACGGAGGGAGGAGCTCCTACAATGAGCAGTTCTTC.

This clonotype was picked up a small number of times. This chain links TRBV6-6 with TRBJ1-4; D is uncertain. Germline V gene data show CDR1 as MNHNY and CDR2 as SVGAGI (reference sequence). CDR3 size: 18 residues. V dropped 2 bases and J dropped 0 bases, with 16 bases sitting between them. In DNA form, the CDR3 reads TGTGCCAGCAGTTACACAACGGTGACGCCTGCAACTAATGAAAAACTGTTTTTT. This translates into CASSYTTVTPATNEKLFF.

The genes are TRBV19 and TRBJ1-1; TRBD1 aligns across 9 bases. The V segment lost 3 bases and the J segment 5 bases; nucleotides outside the gene matches: 4. Germline loops: CDR1 LNHDA, CDR2 SQIVND (reference sequence). The CDR3 length is 14 residues. In DNA form, the CDR3 reads TGTGCCAGTAGTATGGGACAGGGTTATACTGAAGCTTTCTTT. This translates into CASSMGQGYTEAFF.

The rearrangement uses TRBV3-1 and TRBJ2-7, with no clear D. The germline V gene encodes CDR1 LGHDT and CDR2 YNNKEL (reference sequence). The length of the CDR3 is 14 residues. Trimming took 5 bases from V and 2 from J, leaving 13 bases between them. CDR3 amino acids: CASSVGPGAYEQYF. The CDR3 coding sequence is TGTGCCAGCAGCGTAGGACCCGGAGCCTACGAGCAGTACTTC.

This clonotype was detected a few times. The rearrangement links TRBV18 to TRBJ2-5; D not resolved. Trimming shortened V by 5 bases and J by 4 bases, and 17 bases separated the two germline ends. CDR1 is KGHSH and CDR2 is LQKENI in the germline V gene. This CDR3 contains 15 residues. The CDR3 sequence is CASSSPGPGGETQYF. The CDR3, as DNA: TGTGCCAGCTCATCTCCGGGTCCCGGCGGAGAGACCCAGTACTTC.

The rearrangement joins TRBV5-1 to TRBJ2-3; 8 nucleotides agree with TRBD2. The CDR3 has 15 residues. V lost 1 base, J lost 3 bases, and 4 bases stayed unmatched. Germline V lookup: CDR1 SGHRS, CDR2 YFSETQ. CDR3 bases: TGCGCCAGCAGCTTGTTGTCTAGCGGGACAGATACGCAGTATTTT. Its protein is CASSLLSSGTDTQYF.

This clonotype was counted ten times or more. This chain joins TRBV4-1 and TRBJ2-3; 9 nucleotides match TRBD1. J was trimmed by 2 bases and V by 4 bases; bases with no gene match: 10. Germline V gene data show CDR1 as MGHRA and CDR2 as YSYEKL. The CDR3 runs to 17 residues. CDR3 bases: TGCGCCAGCAGCCGCGCTGGGACAGGGACCTCCACAGATACGCAGTATTTT. Amino acid sequence: CASSRAGTGTSTDTQYF.

This sequence joins TRBV30 and TRBJ2-6, with 8 positions matching TRBD1. V lost 6 bases, J lost 3 bases, and 7 bases stayed unmatched. CDR1 is GTSNPN, CDR2 SVGIG, per germline (reference sequence). This CDR3 region has 15 residues. CDR3 in amino acids: CACRQGAFGANVLTF. The CDR3, as DNA: TGTGCCTGCCGGCAGGGGGCGTTTGGGGCCAACGTCCTGACTTTC.

V is TRBV25-1 and J is TRBJ2-7, with a tentative D call TRBD1 (6 bases). Trimming removed 10 bases from V and 5 bases from J, with 18 bases in between. Germline V CDR1 and CDR2: MGHDK, SYGVNS. The CDR3 spans 13 residues. CDR3 sequence reads: CATRRTTGHEQYF. The CDR3 DNA follows: TGTGCCACCAGACGAACGACAGGTCACGAGCAGTACTTC.

This clonotype was seen a handful of times. The CDR3 spells CAISEPTLAGGPLNEQFF. The CDR3 DNA sequence: TGTGCCATCAGTGAGCCGACTCTAGCGGGAGGCCCACTGAATGAGCAGTTCTTC. The V call is TRBV10-3, the J call TRBJ2-1; TRBD2 aligns across 11 bases. The trim removed 2 bases at V and 7 bases at J, leaving 13 bases unmatched. From germline, CDR1 is ENHRY and CDR2 SYGVKD. This CDR3 contains 18 residues.

This clonotype has just a few counts. This rearrangement joins TRBV7-3 to TRBJ2-7, with 7 positions matching TRBD1. With 5 bases clipped from V and 2 bases from J, the junction kept 9 bases outside the gene matches. The CDR3 runs 15 residues. CDR1 is SGHTA and CDR2 is FQGTGA in the germline V gene. DNA of the CDR3: TGTGCCAGCAGCCCAAGTAAAACAGGGGCCTACGAGCAGTACTTC. Translating gives CASSPSKTGAYEQYF.

CDR3 sequence: CASSFRGAGTDTQYF. In DNA, the CDR3 is TGTGCCAGCAGCTTTCGGGGGGCCGGCACAGATACGCAGTATTTT. The rearrangement links TRBV7-9 to TRBJ2-3; D may be TRBD2 (7 bases). The V end lost 3 bases, the J end lost 1 base, and 11 bases lay between the germline ends. The CDR3 runs 15 residues. Germline values: CDR1 SEHNR, CDR2 FQNEAQ (reference sequence).